Listed below are T cell receptor beta chains from one sample, sequenced in a study of T cell repertoires in cytomegalovirus infection. In TCRdb, the reads were re-called with MiXCR into one record per CDR3 protein. The profile covers around 450,000 distinct CDR3 sequences, with around 11% appearing a single time and roughly 10% taken by the ten largest. The specimen was PBMCs. The receptors derive from a human donor in good health (CMV status not recorded). Some clones in this sample may be carry-over from other donors' samples. The CDR3 runs from the conserved cysteine through the conserved F or W. D genes are given only for firm matches. Clone size is given for some rows only: seen once, a few or many times, or a class if the clone is expanded.

v_gene	d_gene	j_gene	abundance	len	CDR3nt	CDR3aa
TRBV19	.	TRBJ2-5	.	13	TGTGCCAGTAGTAACACCGAGGACGAGACCCAGTACTTC	CASSNTEDETQYF
TRBV20-1	.	TRBJ2-1	many	11	TGCAGTGCTAGACAGAACAATGAGCAGTTCTTC	CSARQNNEQFF
TRBV20-1	.	TRBJ2-7	many	12	TGCAGTGCCAGGGACGGCCCCTACGAGCAGTACTTC	CSARDGPYEQYF
TRBV7-6	.	TRBJ2-1	few	17	TGTGCCAGCAGCCAGGGGGGGAGGGGTGAGTGGTACAATGAGCAGTTCTTC	CASSQGGRGEWYNEQFF
TRBV12-3/TRBV12-4	.	TRBJ1-3	many	18	TGTGCCAGCAGTTTGGGTAGTCGGGGGCTGATCTCTGGAAACACCATATATTTT	CASSLGSRGLISGNTIYF
TRBV7-2	TRBD1	TRBJ1-5	many	15	TGTGCCAGCAGCCCTACAGGGGGAGTAATCCAGCCCCAGCATTTT	CASSPTGGVIQPQHF
TRBV5-1	.	TRBJ1-3	.	14	TGCGCCAGCAGCCCGACGGACGGGGGATACACCATATATTTT	CASSPTDGGYTIYF
TRBV7-6	.	TRBJ2-5	many	15	TGTGCCAGCAGCTCCACCGGCACAGCCCAAGAGACCCAGTACTTC	CASSSTGTAQETQYF
TRBV2	.	TRBJ1-1	few	14	TGTGCCAGCAGTGAAGGGGCCCTGAACACTGAAGCTTTCTTT	CASSEGALNTEAFF
TRBV27	TRBD1	TRBJ1-1	many	17	TGTGCCAGCAGTTTACGGGGACAGGGGACCCTGGCCACTGAAGCTTTCTTT	CASSLRGQGTLATEAFF
TRBV12-3/TRBV12-4	.	TRBJ2-2	many	13	TGTGCCAGCAGTTTCACAGGGAACGGGGAGCTGTTTTTT	CASSFTGNGELFF
TRBV19	.	TRBJ2-4	many	17	TGTGCCAGTAGTACCTCGGGACCCTTTCTAGCCAAAAACATTCAGTACTTC	CASSTSGPFLAKNIQYF
TRBV7-2	.	TRBJ2-1	many	12	TGTGCCAGCAGCTCTTATAGGCTTGAGCAGTTCTTC	CASSSYRLEQFF
TRBV12-3/TRBV12-4	TRBD1	TRBJ1-1	.	14	TGTGCCAGCAGTTTGGAACAGGGGATGACTGAAGCTTTCTTT	CASSLEQGMTEAFF
TRBV18	TRBD1	TRBJ2-3	few	14	TGTGCCAGCTCACCCGACAGGGCGGGAGATACGCAGTATTTT	CASSPDRAGDTQYF
TRBV27	.	TRBJ1-5	few	13	TGTGCCAGCAGTTTTGATGGTGGGGAGCCCCAGCATTTT	CASSFDGGEPQHF
TRBV12-3/TRBV12-4	.	TRBJ2-4	many	12	TGTGCCAGCAGTTCGGGAAACGTCATTCAGTACTTC	CASSSGNVIQYF
TRBV11-2	.	TRBJ2-7	many	14	TGTGCCAGCAGCTTAGTCCGAGGGAGGTACGAGCAGTACTTC	CASSLVRGRYEQYF
TRBV2	.	TRBJ2-1	.	11	TGTGCCAGCAGTGAGGCGGCTGAGCAGTTCTTC	CASSEAAEQFF
TRBV7-9	TRBD2	TRBJ2-5	many	15	TGTGCCAGCAGACTACTAGCGGAGAGAGGGGAGACCCAGTACTTC	CASRLLAERGETQYF
TRBV7-9	TRBD1	TRBJ2-5	many	14	TGTGCCAGCAGCCCTCAGGACAGGGGAGAGACCCAGTACTTC	CASSPQDRGETQYF
TRBV2	TRBD1	TRBJ1-4	.	15	TGTGCCAGCAGTATTGGGGGACAGCTCAATGAAAAACTGTTTTTT	CASSIGGQLNEKLFF
TRBV20-1	.	TRBJ1-4	few	13	TGCAGTGCTAGAGTGTCGGGGGATGAAAAACTGTTTTTT	CSARVSGDEKLFF
TRBV28	TRBD1	TRBJ2-1	many	14	TGTGCCAGCAGGGACAGGGGTTCCTACAATGAGCAGTTCTTC	CASRDRGSYNEQFF
TRBV7-9	.	TRBJ2-7	many	14	TGTGCCAGCAGCTTGGCCCTGGCCCCCTACGAGCAGTACTTC	CASSLALAPYEQYF
TRBV29-1	.	TRBJ2-2	many	13	TGCAGCGTGGGACCTATAAACACCGGGGAGCTGTTTTTT	CSVGPINTGELFF
TRBV7-8	.	TRBJ2-1	many	15	TGTGCCAGCAGCTTATCCCATCGGCGGGAAAGTGAGCAGTTCTTC	CASSLSHRRESEQFF
TRBV6-6	TRBD1	TRBJ1-6	.	18	TGTGCCAGCAATCCGGGACAGGGTACGGGGGTAAGGAATTCACCCCTCCACTTT	CASNPGQGTGVRNSPLHF
TRBV7-9	TRBD2	TRBJ2-1	.	15	TGTGCCAGCAGCTTGTCTACTAGCGGGGCCAATGAGCAGTTCTTC	CASSLSTSGANEQFF
TRBV27	.	TRBJ2-7	few	12	TGTGCCAGCAGCAAAAGTCTCTACGAGCAGTACTTC	CASSKSLYEQYF
TRBV24-1	TRBD1	TRBJ2-1	few	15	TGTGCCACCAGTGAGCCGGGACAGGGGGTCGATGAGCAGTTCTTC	CATSEPGQGVDEQFF
TRBV11-3	.	TRBJ2-2	.	14	TGTGCCAGCAGACAGACAGCGAACACCGGGGAGCTGTTTTTT	CASRQTANTGELFF
TRBV7-6	.	TRBJ1-1	many	13	TGTGCCAGCAGCTTAATGGACAGCCGAACAGCTTTCTTT	CASSLMDSRTAFF
TRBV29-1	.	TRBJ1-2	once	8	TGCAGCGCAGATGGCTACACCTTC	CSADGYTF
TRBV28	TRBD1	TRBJ1-2	many	14	TGTGCCAGCAGCGATGGCCAGGGGGACTATGGCTACACCTTC	CASSDGQGDYGYTF
TRBV5-4	.	TRBJ2-2	many	13	TGTGCCAGCAGCCCAGGACCAACCGGGGAGCTGTTTTTT	CASSPGPTGELFF
TRBV5-1	TRBD1	TRBJ2-7	many	14	TGCGCCAGCAGCACGAGAGGGGGCCCCTACGAGCAGTACTTC	CASSTRGGPYEQYF
TRBV4-2	TRBD2	TRBJ2-1	.	17	TGTGCCAGCAGCCAGAACCCCGGGACTAGCGGCCTCAATGAGCAGTTCTTC	CASSQNPGTSGLNEQFF
TRBV7-8	.	TRBJ2-3	many	15	TGTGCCAGCAGCTTACCCTGGGGAAGCACAGATACGCAGTATTTT	CASSLPWGSTDTQYF
TRBV11-1	.	TRBJ2-7	many	13	TGTGCCAGCAGCTTAGACACCATCTACGAGCAGTACTTC	CASSLDTIYEQYF
TRBV25-1	TRBD1	TRBJ2-1	many	15	TGTGCCAGCAGCCCTCGGGGACAGGGTGGCAATGAGCAGTTCTTC	CASSPRGQGGNEQFF